This TCR beta chain stems from a study of blood T cells in healthy people across ages. A second PCR of roughly 7 to 11 cycles used a sample-barcoded 5' primer and a J-beta primer mix. TCRdb re-derived calls from the 5' RACE reads in MiXCR, one entry per CDR3 protein. Of about 640,000 distinct CDR3 sequences detected, roughly three fifths appear once; the ten largest clones hold approximately 37%. Findings of the study overall: Long-lived donors had more naive CD4+ cells and higher diversity than aged donors.

V lost 1 base, J lost 1 base, and 7 bases lay in between. The CDR3 runs 14 residues. Germline loops: CDR1 MNHNS, CDR2 SASEGT. In this sample, this clonotype turned up a few times. Its antigen is unknown. The sequence derives from a man in his sixties in good health. The chain joins TRBV6-1 to TRBJ2-5; D remains ambiguous. Sequencing was performed on blood. CDR3 protein: CASSEGPTQETQYF. The CDR3 DNA reads as TGTGCCAGCAGTGAAGGGCCTACCCAAGAGACCCAGTACTTC.